Given below is one TCR beta chain in context. Its cognate antigen is unknown. Together with a sample-barcoded 5' primer, a J-beta primer mix was included in a second PCR lasting about 6 to 11 cycles. MiXCR, run by TCRdb on the 5' RACE reads, gives a single entry per CDR3 protein. The table lists 1.5 million to 2 million distinct CDR3 sequences, around 42% of them singletons. The record originates from a study of blood T cells in healthy people across ages. Study information: Through template switching, about one barcoded beta molecule was captured per two T cells, as measured in model experiments. Study results and limitations: Those diversity estimates obtained from one million T cells were thought to be underestimates. Age brought a roughly linear fall in TCR beta diversity measured per million T cells.

Looked up from germline, CDR1 is PRHDT and CDR2 is FYEKMQ (reference sequence). The CDR3 totals 15 residues. The study recruited healthy Caucasian donors from Russia who were aged about 6 to 90. The source of this sequence is a human donor in good health. V gene TRBV13 combines with J gene TRBJ2-4, with TRBD1 as a possible D gene (5 bases). The J call may be faulty, since TRBJ2-7 better matches the DNA end. The sequencing input was blood. CDR3 amino acids: CASSLLGFQGYEQYF. CDR3 in DNA: TGTGCCAGCAGCTTATTAGGGTTCCAGGGATACGAGCAGTACTTC.